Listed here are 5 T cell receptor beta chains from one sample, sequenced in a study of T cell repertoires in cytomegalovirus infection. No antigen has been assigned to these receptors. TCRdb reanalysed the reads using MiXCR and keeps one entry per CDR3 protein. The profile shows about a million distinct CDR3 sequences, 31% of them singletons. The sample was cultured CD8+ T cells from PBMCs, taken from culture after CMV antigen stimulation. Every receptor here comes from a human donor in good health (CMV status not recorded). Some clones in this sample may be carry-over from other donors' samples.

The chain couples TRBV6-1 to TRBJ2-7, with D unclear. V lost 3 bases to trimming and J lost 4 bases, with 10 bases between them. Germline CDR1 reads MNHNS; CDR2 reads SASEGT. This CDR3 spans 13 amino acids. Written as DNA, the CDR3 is TGTGCCAGCAGTGAGGTCATGGGTTACGAGCAGTACGTC. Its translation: CASSEVMGYEQYV.

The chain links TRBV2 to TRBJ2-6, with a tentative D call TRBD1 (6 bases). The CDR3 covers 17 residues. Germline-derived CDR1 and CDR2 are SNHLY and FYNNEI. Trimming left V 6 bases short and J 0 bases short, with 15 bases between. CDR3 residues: CASRGTDRYSGANVLTF. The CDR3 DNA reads TGTGCCAGCAGGGGTACCGACAGGTACTCTGGGGCCAACGTCCTGACTTTC.

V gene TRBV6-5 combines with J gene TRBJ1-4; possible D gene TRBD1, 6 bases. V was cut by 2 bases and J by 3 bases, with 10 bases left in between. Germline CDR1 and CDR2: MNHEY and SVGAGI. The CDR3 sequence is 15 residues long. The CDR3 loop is CASSYHRAANEKLFF. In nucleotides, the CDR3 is TGTGCCAGCAGTTACCACAGGGCTGCTAATGAAAAACTGTTTTTT.

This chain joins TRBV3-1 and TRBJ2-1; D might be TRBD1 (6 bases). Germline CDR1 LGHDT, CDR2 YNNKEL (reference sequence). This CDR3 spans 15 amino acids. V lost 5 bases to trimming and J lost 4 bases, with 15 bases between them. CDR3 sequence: CASSDRRLTYNEQFF. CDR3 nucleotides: TGTGCCAGCAGCGACAGGCGCCTAACTTACAATGAGCAGTTCTTC.

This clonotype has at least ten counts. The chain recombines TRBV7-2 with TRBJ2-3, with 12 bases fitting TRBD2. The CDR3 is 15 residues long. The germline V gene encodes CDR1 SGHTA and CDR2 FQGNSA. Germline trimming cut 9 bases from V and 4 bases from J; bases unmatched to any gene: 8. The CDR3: CARGSSGGAADTQYF. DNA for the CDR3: TGTGCCAGGGGGTCTAGCGGGGGGGCGGCAGATACGCAGTATTTT.